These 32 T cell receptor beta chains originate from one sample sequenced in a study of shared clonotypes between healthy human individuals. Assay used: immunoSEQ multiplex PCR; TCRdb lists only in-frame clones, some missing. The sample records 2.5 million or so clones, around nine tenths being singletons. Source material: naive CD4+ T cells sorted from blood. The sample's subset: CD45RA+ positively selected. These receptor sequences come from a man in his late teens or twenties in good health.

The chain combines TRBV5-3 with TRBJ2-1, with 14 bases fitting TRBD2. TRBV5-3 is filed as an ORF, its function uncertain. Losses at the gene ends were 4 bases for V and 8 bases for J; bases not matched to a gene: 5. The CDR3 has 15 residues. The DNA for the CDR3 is TGTGCCAGAAGCCTGGGACTAGCGGGAGAAGATGAGCAGTTCTTC. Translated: CARSLGLAGEDEQFF.

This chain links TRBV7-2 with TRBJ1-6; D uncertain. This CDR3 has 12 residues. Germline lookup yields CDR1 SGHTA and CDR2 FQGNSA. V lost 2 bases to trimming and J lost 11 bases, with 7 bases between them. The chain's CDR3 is CASSLNGTPLHF. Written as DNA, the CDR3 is TGTGCCAGCAGCTTAAATGGTACACCCCTCCACTTT.

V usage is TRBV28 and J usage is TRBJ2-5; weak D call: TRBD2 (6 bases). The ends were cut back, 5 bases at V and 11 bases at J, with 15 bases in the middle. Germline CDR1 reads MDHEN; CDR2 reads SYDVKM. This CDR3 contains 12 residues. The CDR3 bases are TGTGCCAGCAGTCCCACGACTAGTAAGCAGTACTTC. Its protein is CASSPTTSKQYF.

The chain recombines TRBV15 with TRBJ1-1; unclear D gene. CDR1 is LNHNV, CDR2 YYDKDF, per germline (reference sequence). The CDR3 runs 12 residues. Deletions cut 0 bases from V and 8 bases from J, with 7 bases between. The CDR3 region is CATSRDLVEAFF. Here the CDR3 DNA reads TGTGCCACCAGCAGAGATCTGGTCGAAGCTTTCTTT.

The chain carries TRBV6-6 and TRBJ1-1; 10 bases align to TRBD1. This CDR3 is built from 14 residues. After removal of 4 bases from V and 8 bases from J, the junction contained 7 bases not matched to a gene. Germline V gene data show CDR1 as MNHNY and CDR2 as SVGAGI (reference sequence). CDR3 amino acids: CASSSGQGTSEAFF. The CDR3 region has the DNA TGTGCCAGCAGTTCGGGACAGGGGACCTCCGAAGCTTTCTTT.

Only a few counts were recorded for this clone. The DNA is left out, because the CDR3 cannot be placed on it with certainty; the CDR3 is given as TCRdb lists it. The CDR3 region is CASSSSTAANSPLHF. The chain recombines TRBV6-5 with TRBJ1-6. Germline V lookup: CDR1 MNHEY, CDR2 SVGAGI. A total of 15 residues make up the CDR3, ends included.

This CDR3 is CASSLGHGDGWSNQPQHF. CDR3 nucleotides: TGTGCCAGCAGCTTAGGTCACGGGGACGGGTGGAGCAATCAGCCCCAGCATTTT. The chain is built from TRBV7-9 and TRBJ1-5; D may be TRBD1 (5 bases). The germline V gene encodes CDR1 SEHNR and CDR2 FQNEAQ (reference sequence). Deletions cut 1 base from V and 1 base from J, with 17 bases between. The CDR3 covers 18 residues.

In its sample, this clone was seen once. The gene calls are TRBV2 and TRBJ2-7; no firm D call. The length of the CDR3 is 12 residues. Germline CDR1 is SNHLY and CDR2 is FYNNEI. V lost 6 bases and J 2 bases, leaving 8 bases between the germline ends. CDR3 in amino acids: CASRSQAYEQYF. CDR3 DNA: TGTGCCAGCAGATCCCAGGCCTACGAGCAGTACTTC.

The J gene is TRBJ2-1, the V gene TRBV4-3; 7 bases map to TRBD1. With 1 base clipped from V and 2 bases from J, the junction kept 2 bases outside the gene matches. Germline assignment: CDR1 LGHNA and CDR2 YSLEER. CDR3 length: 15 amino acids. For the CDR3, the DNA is TGCGCCAGCAGCCAAGGACAGGGTCCCTACAATGAGCAGTTCTTC. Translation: CASSQGQGPYNEQFF.

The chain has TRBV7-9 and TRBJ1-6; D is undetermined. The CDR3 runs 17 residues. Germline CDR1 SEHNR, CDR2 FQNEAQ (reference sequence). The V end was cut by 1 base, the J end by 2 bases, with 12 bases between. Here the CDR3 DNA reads TGTGCCAGCAGCTTAGGTAGGACGGCACCCTATAATTCACCCCTCCACTTT. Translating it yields CASSLGRTAPYNSPLHF.

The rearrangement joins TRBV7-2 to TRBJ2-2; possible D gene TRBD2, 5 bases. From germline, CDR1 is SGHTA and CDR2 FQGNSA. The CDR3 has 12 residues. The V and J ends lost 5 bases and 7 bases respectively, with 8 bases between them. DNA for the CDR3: TGTGCCAGCAGCCGGGGTGTCGGGGAGCTGTTTTTT. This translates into CASSRGVGELFF.

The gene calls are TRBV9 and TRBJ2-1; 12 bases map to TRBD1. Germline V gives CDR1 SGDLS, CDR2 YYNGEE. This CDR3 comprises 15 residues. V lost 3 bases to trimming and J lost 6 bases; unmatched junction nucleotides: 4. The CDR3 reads CASSAPGQGANEQFF. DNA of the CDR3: TGTGCCAGCAGCGCCCCGGGACAGGGGGCCAATGAGCAGTTCTTC.

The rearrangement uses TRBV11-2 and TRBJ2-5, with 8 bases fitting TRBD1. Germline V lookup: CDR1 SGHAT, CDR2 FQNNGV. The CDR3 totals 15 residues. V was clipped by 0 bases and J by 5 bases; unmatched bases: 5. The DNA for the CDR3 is TGTGCCAGCAGCTTAGACCAGGGGGCGGGGGAGACCCAGTACTTC. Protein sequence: CASSLDQGAGETQYF.

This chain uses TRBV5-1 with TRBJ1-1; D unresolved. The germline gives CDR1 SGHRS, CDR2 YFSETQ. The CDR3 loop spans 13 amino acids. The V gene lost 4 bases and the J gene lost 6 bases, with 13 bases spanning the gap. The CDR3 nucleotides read TGCGCCAGCAGCAGCCACCGTGAAGCTGAAGCTTTCTTT. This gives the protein CASSSHREAEAFF.

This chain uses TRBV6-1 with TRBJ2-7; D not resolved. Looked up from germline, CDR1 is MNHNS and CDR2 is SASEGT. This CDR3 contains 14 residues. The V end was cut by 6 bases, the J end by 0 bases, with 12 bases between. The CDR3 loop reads CASRPATNSYEQYF. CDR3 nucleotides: TGTGCCAGCAGGCCGGCCACCAACTCCTACGAGCAGTACTTC.

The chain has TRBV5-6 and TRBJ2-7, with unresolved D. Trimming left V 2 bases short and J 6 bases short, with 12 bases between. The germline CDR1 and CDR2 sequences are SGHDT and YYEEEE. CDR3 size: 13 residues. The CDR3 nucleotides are TGTGCCAGCAGCTTTTCAAGGAGTGGCGAGCAGTACTTC. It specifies CASSFSRSGEQYF.

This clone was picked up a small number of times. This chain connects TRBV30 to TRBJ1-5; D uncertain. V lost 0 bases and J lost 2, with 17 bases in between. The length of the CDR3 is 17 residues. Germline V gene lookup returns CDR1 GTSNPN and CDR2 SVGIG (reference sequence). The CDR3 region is CAWSVCWAPRGNQPQHF. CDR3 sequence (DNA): TGTGCCTGGAGTGTTTGTTGGGCACCAAGGGGCAATCAGCCCCAGCATTTT.

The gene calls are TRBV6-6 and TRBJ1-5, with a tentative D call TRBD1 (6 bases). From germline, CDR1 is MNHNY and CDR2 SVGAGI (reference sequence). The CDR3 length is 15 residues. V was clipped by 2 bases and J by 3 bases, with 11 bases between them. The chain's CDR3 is CASSYRGGNNQPQHF. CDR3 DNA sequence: TGTGCCAGCAGTTACAGGGGGGGGAACAATCAGCCCCAGCATTTT.

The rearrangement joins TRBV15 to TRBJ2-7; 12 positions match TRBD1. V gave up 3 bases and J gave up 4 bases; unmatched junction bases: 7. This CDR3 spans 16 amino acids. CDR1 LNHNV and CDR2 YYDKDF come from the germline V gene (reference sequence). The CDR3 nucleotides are TGTGCCACCAGCAGCATCGGGACAGGGGGCATTTACGAGCAGTACTTC. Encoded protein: CATSSIGTGGIYEQYF. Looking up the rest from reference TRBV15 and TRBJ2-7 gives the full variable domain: DAMVIQNPRYQVTQFGKPVTLSCSQTLNHNVMYWYQQKSSQAPKLLFHYYDKDFNNEADTPDNFQSRRPNTSFCFLDIRSPGLGDTAMYLCATSSIGTGGIYEQYFGPGTRLTVT.

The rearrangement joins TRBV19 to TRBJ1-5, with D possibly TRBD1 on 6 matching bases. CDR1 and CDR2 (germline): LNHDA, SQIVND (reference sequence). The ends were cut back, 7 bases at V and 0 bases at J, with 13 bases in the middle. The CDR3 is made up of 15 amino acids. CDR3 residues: CASTPGGRSNQPQHF. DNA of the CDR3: TGTGCCAGTACCCCGGGGGGCCGTAGCAATCAGCCCCAGCATTTT.

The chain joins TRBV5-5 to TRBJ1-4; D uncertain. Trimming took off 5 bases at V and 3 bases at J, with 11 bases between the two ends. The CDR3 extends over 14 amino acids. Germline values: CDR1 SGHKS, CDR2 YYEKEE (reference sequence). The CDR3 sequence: CASRPGPSNEKLFF. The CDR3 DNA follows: TGTGCCAGCAGGCCGGGTCCTTCTAATGAAAAACTGTTTTTT. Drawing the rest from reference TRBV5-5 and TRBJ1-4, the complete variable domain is DAGVTQSPTHLIKTRGQQVTLRCSPISGHKSVSWYQQVLGQGPQFIFQYYEKEERGRGNFPDRFSARQFPNYSSELNVNALLLGDSALYLCASRPGPSNEKLFFGSGTQLSVL.

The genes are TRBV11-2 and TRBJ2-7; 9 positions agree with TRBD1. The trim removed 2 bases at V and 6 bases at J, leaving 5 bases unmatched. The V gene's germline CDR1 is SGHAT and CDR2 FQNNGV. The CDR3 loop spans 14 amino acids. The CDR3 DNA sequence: TGTGCCAGCAGCTTATGGACAGGGGTGGGCGAGCAGTACTTC. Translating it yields CASSLWTGVGEQYF.

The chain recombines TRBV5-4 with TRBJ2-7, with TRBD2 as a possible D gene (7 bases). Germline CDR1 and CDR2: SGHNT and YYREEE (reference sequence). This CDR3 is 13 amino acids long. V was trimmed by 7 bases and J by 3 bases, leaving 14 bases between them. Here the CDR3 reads CASGEGGSYEQYF. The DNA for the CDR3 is TGTGCCAGCGGGGAGGGGGGAAGCTACGAGCAGTACTTC.

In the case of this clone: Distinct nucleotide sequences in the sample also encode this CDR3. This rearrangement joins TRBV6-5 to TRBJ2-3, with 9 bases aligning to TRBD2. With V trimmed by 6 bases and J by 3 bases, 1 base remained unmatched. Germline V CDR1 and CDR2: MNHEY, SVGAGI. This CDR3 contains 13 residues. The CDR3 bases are TGTGCCAGCAGGCGGGAGGGTACAGATACGCAGTATTTT. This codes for CASRREGTDTQYF.

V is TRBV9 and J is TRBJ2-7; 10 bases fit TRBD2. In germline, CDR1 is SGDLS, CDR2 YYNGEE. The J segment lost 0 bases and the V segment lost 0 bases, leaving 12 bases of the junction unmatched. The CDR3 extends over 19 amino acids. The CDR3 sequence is CASSVEPPSSGGSSYEQYF. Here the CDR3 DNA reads TGTGCCAGCAGCGTAGAACCCCCTTCTAGCGGGGGCTCCTCCTACGAGCAGTACTTC.

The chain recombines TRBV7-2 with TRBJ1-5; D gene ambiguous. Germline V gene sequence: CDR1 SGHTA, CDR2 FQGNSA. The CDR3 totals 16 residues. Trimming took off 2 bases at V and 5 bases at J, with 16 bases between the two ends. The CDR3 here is CASSLNVLAGDQPQHF. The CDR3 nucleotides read TGTGCCAGCAGCTTAAATGTCTTGGCAGGCGATCAGCCCCAGCATTTT.

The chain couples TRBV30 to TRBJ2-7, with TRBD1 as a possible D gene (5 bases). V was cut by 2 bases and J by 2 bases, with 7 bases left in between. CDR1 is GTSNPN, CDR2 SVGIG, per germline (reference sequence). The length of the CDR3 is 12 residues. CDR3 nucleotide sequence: TGTGCCTGGAGTCCCAGGGCCTACGAGCAGTACTTC. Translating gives CAWSPRAYEQYF.

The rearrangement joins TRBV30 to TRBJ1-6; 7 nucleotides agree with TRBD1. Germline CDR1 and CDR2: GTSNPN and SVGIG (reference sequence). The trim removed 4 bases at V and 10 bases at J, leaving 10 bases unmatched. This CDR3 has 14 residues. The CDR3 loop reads CAWNRRTGLSPLHF. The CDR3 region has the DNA TGTGCCTGGAATCGAAGGACAGGCCTATCACCCCTCCACTTT.

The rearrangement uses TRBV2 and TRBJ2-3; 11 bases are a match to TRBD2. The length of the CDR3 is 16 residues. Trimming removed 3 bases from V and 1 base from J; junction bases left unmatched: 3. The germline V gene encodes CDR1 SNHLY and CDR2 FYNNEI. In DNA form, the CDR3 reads TGTGCCAGCAGTGAGAAACTAGCGGGGGGCACAGATACGCAGTATTTT. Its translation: CASSEKLAGGTDTQYF.

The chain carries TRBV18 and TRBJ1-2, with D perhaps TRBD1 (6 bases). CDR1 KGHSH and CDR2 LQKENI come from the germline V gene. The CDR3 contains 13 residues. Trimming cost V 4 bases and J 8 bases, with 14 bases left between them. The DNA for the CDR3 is TGTGCCAGCTCACGGACAGAGTCCTTGGGCTACACCTTC. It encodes CASSRTESLGYTF.

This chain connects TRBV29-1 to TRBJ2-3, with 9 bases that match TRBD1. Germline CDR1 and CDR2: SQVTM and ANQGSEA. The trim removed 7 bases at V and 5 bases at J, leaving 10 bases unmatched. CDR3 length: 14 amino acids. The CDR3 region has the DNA TGCAGCGCCAGCACAGGGGGCGTCGGAGATACGCAGTATTTT. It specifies CSASTGGVGDTQYF.

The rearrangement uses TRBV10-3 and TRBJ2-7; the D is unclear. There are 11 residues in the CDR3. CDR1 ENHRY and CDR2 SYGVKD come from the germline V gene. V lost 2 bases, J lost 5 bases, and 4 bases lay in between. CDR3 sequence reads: CAISELHEQYF. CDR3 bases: TGTGCCATCAGTGAGCTGCACGAGCAGTACTTC.